Below, 21 T cell receptor beta chains from the same sample are listed, as sequenced in a study of beta chain features in type 1 diabetes. General observations from the study: Type 1 diabetes patients had moderately but significantly shorter TCRB CDR3s in all four CD4+ subsets.

Their target antigens are unknown. The isolated RNA, all of it, was reverse transcribed, so expressed TCRB transcripts were what got sequenced. TCRdb's copy holds only in-frame clones and misses some; the assay was immunoSEQ multiplex PCR. The sample includes roughly 400,000 clones, 8.5% to 10% of them seen just once. Material for sequencing was central memory CD4+ T cells from blood. These receptors originate from a man aged 25-45 years with type 1 diabetes.

This clone has just a few counts. This sequence joins TRBV28 and TRBJ2-3; 8 nucleotides align to TRBD2. CDR1 and CDR2 from the germline V gene are MDHEN and SYDVKM. V lost 1 base to trimming and J lost 6 bases; unmatched junction nucleotides: 6. The CDR3 spans 15 residues. The DNA of the CDR3 is TGTGCCAGCAGTTTATCTGGCGGGAGGCCTGATACGCAGTATTTT. Protein: CASSLSGGRPDTQYF. Filled out from reference TRBV28 and TRBJ2-3, the complete variable domain reads DVKVTQSSRYLVKRTGEKVFLECVQDMDHENMFWYRQDPGLGLRLIYFSYDVKMKEKGDIPEGYSVSREKKERFSLILESASTNQTSMYLCASSLSGGRPDTQYFGPGTRLTVL.

The genes are TRBV7-2 and TRBJ2-3; D is ambiguous. V was pared by 3 bases and J by 5 bases, with 9 bases between. From germline, CDR1 is SGHTA and CDR2 FQGNSA. This CDR3 comprises 13 residues. This chain's CDR3 is CASSFLGKDTQYF. The CDR3 region has the DNA TGTGCCAGCAGCTTTTTGGGAAAAGATACGCAGTATTTT. Full variable domain (outside the CDR3, taken from reference TRBV7-2 and TRBJ2-3): GAGVSQSPSNKVTEKGKDVELRCDPISGHTALYWYRQSLGQGLEFLIYFQGNSAPDKSGLPSDRFSAERTGGSVSTLTIQRTQQEDSAVYLCASSFLGKDTQYFGPGTRLTVL.

This chain links TRBV4-2 with TRBJ2-7, with 11 bases lining up with TRBD2. This CDR3 is 12 amino acids long. J was trimmed by 3 bases and V by 10 bases; bases with no gene match: 2. Germline loops: CDR1 LGHNA, CDR2 YNFKEQ. The DNA of the CDR3 is TGTGCCACCGGGACTAGCGGCTACGAGCAGTACTTC. This translates into CATGTSGYEQYF.

This clone was seen repeatedly, ten times or more. V gene TRBV28 combines with J gene TRBJ1-5, with D unresolved. The CDR3 has 11 amino acids. With 8 bases removed from V and 4 bases from J, the gap between germline ends came to 6 bases. Germline V gives CDR1 MDHEN, CDR2 SYDVKM. The CDR3 protein is CASCGNQPQHF. In DNA form, the CDR3 reads TGTGCCAGCTGTGGGAATCAGCCCCAGCATTTT.

This clone appeared a few times. This chain connects TRBV7-2 to TRBJ2-3, with a weak D call TRBD1 (6 bases). Trimming removed 2 bases at V and 5 bases at J, with 17 bases between. The V gene's germline CDR1 is SGHTA and CDR2 FQGNSA. This CDR3 is 16 amino acids long. DNA of the CDR3: TGTGCCAGCAGCTTAATGAGGGGGAGCGCCCAAGATACGCAGTATTTT. Protein sequence: CASSLMRGSAQDTQYF.

The table lists this clone with a few counts. One end of the junction does not line up with germline, which may come from a read error. V gene TRBV29-1 combines with J gene TRBJ1-5; D is perhaps TRBD1 (5 bases). Germline CDR1 is SQVTM and CDR2 is ANQGSEA. This CDR3 region has 13 residues. The CDR3 is CSVQGGSNEPQHF. The CDR3 nucleotides read TGCAGCGTCCAGGGAGGTTCCAATGAGCCCCAGCATTTT.

The V call is TRBV7-9, the J call TRBJ2-5, with unresolved D. CDR1 SEHNR and CDR2 FQNEAQ come from the germline V gene (reference sequence). Trimming removed 6 bases at V and 3 bases at J, with 2 bases between. The CDR3 extends over 10 amino acids. The DNA of the CDR3 is TGTGCCAGCAGTGAAGAGACCCAGTACTTC. It codes for CASSEETQYF.

In its sample, this clone was seen a few times. The rearrangement joins TRBV7-2 to TRBJ1-6; 7 positions match TRBD1. The CDR3 has 15 amino acids. Losses at the gene ends were 3 bases for V and 8 bases for J; bases not matched to a gene: 7. Germline V gives CDR1 SGHTA, CDR2 FQGNSA. CDR3 in DNA: TGTGCCAGCAGCTTTTCCGGGACAGCTGATTCACCCCTCCACTTT. It is translated as CASSFSGTADSPLHF.

The sample holds a few counts of this clone. The V and J genes are TRBV7-3 and TRBJ2-7, with 8 positions matching TRBD1. This CDR3 has 16 residues. Trimming cost V 2 bases and J 4 bases; bases outside gene matches: 10. Germline CDR1 SGHTA, CDR2 FQGTGA. The CDR3 is CASSLAGTGPHYEQYF. Here the CDR3 DNA reads TGTGCCAGCAGCTTAGCCGGGACAGGTCCTCATTACGAGCAGTACTTC. The entire variable domain, with the rest obtained from reference TRBV7-3 and TRBJ2-7, is as follows: GAGVSQTPSNKVTEKGKYVELRCDPISGHTALYWYRQSLGQGPEFLIYFQGTGAADDSGLPNDRFFAVRPEGSVSTLKIQRTERGDSAVYLCASSLAGTGPHYEQYFGPGTRLTVT.

This clone was detected only a few times. The chain joins TRBV6-1 to TRBJ1-1; tentative D call: TRBD1 (5 bases). The CDR3 length is 14 residues. Germline-derived CDR1 and CDR2 are MNHNS and SASEGT. V lost 6 bases to trimming and J lost 0 bases, with 11 bases between them. CDR3 sequence (DNA): TGTGCCAGCAGACGACAGAGTATGAACACTGAAGCTTTCTTT. Residues: CASRRQSMNTEAFF.

The rearrangement joins TRBV2 to TRBJ2-3; possibly TRBD2 for D (6 bases). This CDR3 contains 15 residues. V gave up 6 bases and J gave up 1 base, with 14 bases separating them. Germline V gene data show CDR1 as SNHLY and CDR2 as FYNNEI. The CDR3 region is CASRWTTTGTDTQYF. The CDR3 DNA follows: TGTGCCAGCAGGTGGACTACCACGGGCACAGATACGCAGTATTTT.

The sample holds a few counts of this clone. J is TRBJ1-1 and V is TRBV18; D is possibly TRBD1 (5 bases). Trimming left V 0 bases short and J 5 bases short, with 22 bases between. The CDR3 is made up of 18 amino acids. Germline CDR1 and CDR2: KGHSH and LQKENI. The CDR3 protein is CASSPPTAGPGHITEAFF. The CDR3 DNA reads TGTGCCAGCTCACCACCGACAGCAGGGCCAGGTCATATAACTGAAGCTTTCTTT.

This clone has only a few counts. The V and J genes are TRBV6-6 and TRBJ1-6; no reliable D call. V lost 5 bases, J lost 5 bases, and 13 bases lay in between. Germline CDR1 reads MNHNY; CDR2 reads SVGAGI (reference sequence). The CDR3 spans 15 residues. In DNA, the CDR3 is TGTGCCAGCAGTCAAGGGAGCCTCGATAATTCACCCCTCCACTTT. This encodes CASSQGSLDNSPLHF.

This clone appeared a few times. This chain links TRBV9 with TRBJ2-5; 8 bases line up with TRBD2. The J call may not be correct, given that the DNA end is closer to TRBJ2-7. The CDR3 length is 15 residues. Germline CDR1 and CDR2: SGDLS and YYNGEE. CDR3 region: CASSVDPGGPYEQYF. The DNA for the CDR3 is TGTGCCAGCAGCGTAGATCCGGGAGGGCCCTACGAGCAGTACTTC.

This clone was counted only a few times. V is TRBV6-5 and J is TRBJ2-3; D might be TRBD2 (6 bases). This CDR3 has 15 amino acids. V lost 2 bases to trimming and J lost 0 bases, with 9 bases between them. Germline-derived CDR1 and CDR2 are MNHEY and SVGAGI. In nucleotides, the CDR3 is TGTGCCAGCAGTTACGAGCGGGCTAGCACAGATACGCAGTATTTT. It encodes CASSYERASTDTQYF.

DNA of the CDR3: TGTGCCAGCAGCCAAGATGTGACAGGGAGGCGGGAGACCCAGTACTTC. This encodes CASSQDVTGRRETQYF. V and J are TRBV4-2 and TRBJ2-5, with D perhaps matching TRBD1 (7 bases). This CDR3 region has 16 residues. V lost 0 bases and J lost 5, with 16 bases in between. CDR1 LGHNA and CDR2 YNFKEQ come from the germline V gene.

The V gene is TRBV28, the J gene TRBJ1-1; D is possibly TRBD1 (6 bases). The CDR3 is 15 amino acids. Germline CDR1 and CDR2: MDHEN and SYDVKM. Trimming removed 5 bases from V and 1 base from J, with 14 bases in between. The CDR3 bases are TGTGCCAGCAGTATTCAGGGGCGATCGAACACTGAAGCTTTCTTT. Encoded protein: CASSIQGRSNTEAFF.

This chain joins TRBV6-1 and TRBJ1-4; D might be TRBD1 (6 bases). Germline CDR1 reads MNHNS; CDR2 reads SASEGT. The CDR3 spans 15 residues. The CDR3 sequence: CVTQEQGRTNEKLFF. The CDR3 nucleotides read TGTGTCACCCAGGAGCAGGGGCGGACTAATGAAAAACTGTTTTTT.

This clone appeared a few times. The V and J genes are TRBV19 and TRBJ1-2; a possible D gene is TRBD1 (6 bases). This CDR3 contains 14 residues. V shed 2 bases and J shed 5 bases, with 12 bases lying between them. Germline CDR1 reads LNHDA; CDR2 reads SQIVND (reference sequence). The CDR3 protein is CASSIRTAAYGYTF. CDR3 nucleotides: TGTGCCAGTAGTATAAGGACAGCAGCTTATGGCTACACCTTC.

This clone occurred once. Other DNA variants within this sample encode the same CDR3. The chain recombines TRBV27 with TRBJ2-1, with no clear D. Between the trimmed V and J ends, which lost 3 bases and 10 bases, there was a span of 7 bases. Germline assignment: CDR1 MNHEY and CDR2 SMNVEV (reference sequence). CDR3 length equals 11 residues. Here the CDR3 reads CASSFLGEQFF. The CDR3 nucleotides are TGTGCCAGCAGTTTTTTAGGGGAGCAGTTCTTC.

The rearrangement uses TRBV15 and TRBJ2-1; 7 bases are shared with TRBD2. V trimming: 0 bases; J trimming: 16 bases; junction bases outside the gene matches: 9. CDR3 length: 13 amino acids. Looked up from germline, CDR1 is LNHNV and CDR2 is YYDKDF (reference sequence). CDR3 sequence: CATSRDPETSNFF. The CDR3 nucleotides read TGTGCCACCAGCAGAGATCCTGAGACTAGCAATTTCTTC.